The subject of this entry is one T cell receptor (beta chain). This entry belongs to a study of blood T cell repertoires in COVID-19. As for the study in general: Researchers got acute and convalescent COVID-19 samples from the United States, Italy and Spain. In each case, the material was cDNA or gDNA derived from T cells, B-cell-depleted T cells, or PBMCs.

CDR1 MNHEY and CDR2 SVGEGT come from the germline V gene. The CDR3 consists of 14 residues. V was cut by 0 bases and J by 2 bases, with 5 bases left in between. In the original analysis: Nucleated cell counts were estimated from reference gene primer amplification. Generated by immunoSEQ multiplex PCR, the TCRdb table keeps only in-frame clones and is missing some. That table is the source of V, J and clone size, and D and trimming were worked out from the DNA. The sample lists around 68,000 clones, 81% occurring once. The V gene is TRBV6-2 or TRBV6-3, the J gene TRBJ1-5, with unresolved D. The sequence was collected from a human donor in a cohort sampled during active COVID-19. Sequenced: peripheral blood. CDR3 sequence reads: CASSYSGGNQPQHF. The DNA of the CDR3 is TGTGCCAGCAGTTACTCCGGGGGCAATCAGCCCCAGCATTTT.